This T cell receptor beta chain originates from a study of OX40 agonist ivuxolimab in advanced cancers. Turning to the study itself: Averaging approximately 60 years in age, with a range of about 23 to 79, the cohort was approximately 84% male.

From germline, CDR1 is SQVTM and CDR2 ANQGSEA. The CDR3 totals 17 residues. The J segment lost 5 bases and the V segment lost 5 bases, leaving 17 bases of the junction unmatched. This table comes from immunoSEQ multiplex PCR, and its TCRdb copy is limited to in-frame clones, with some not included. Counted here are more than 80,000 clones, 91% occurring once; the ten biggest clones make up 1.6%. Material: CD4+ or CD8+ T cells sorted from blood, obtained in a trial of the OX40 agonist ivuxolimab. This TCR derives from an adult with an advanced solid tumor such as melanoma, head and neck, liver or kidney cancer. J is TRBJ2-5 and V is TRBV29-1; 10 bases match TRBD1. The CDR3 protein is CSVTGTGAPQPLETQYF. The CDR3, as DNA: TGCAGCGTTACCGGGACAGGGGCACCCCAGCCCTTGGAGACCCAGTACTTC.